Below, one T cell receptor (beta chain) is given with its context. This entry belongs to a study of blood T cell repertoires in COVID-19. As for the study in general: The samples span acute and convalescent COVID-19 from the United States, Italy and Spain. T cells, B-cell-depleted T cells, or PBMCs supplied cDNA or gDNA.

Patients from Seattle were sampled longitudinally, starting during active infection. In the study's own analysis: Amplification of reference gene primers was used by the study to estimate nucleated cell counts. The table came from immunoSEQ multiplex PCR; TCRdb's copy has only in-frame clones and leaves some out. The D gene and trimming were derived from the DNA, and the V and J assignments and clone size from that table. The table records about 230,000 clones, about 83% of them present only once. The V segment lost 3 bases and the J segment 8 bases; nucleotides outside the gene matches: 5. Germline V lookup: CDR1 SGHRS, CDR2 YFSETQ. The CDR3 sequence is 15 residues long.

The specimen was peripheral blood. The V call is TRBV5-1, the J call TRBJ2-1, with TRBD2 identical over 13 bases. The sequence derives from a woman aged 25-40 years with COVID-19, enrolled during active disease. CDR3 nucleotides: TGCGCCAGCAGCTCCGGACTAGCGGGAGAGGATGAGCAGTTCTTC. Residues: CASSSGLAGEDEQFF.